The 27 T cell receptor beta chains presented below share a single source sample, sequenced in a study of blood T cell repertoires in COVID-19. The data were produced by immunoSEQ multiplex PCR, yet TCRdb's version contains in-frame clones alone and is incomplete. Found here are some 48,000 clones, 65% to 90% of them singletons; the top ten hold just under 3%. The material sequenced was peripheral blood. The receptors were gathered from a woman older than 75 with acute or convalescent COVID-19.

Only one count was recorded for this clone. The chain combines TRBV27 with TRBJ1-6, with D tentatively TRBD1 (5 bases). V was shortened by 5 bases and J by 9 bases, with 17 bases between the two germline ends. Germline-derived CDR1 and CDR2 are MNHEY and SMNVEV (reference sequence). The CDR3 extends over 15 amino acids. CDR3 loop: CASSPSRGLGSPLHF. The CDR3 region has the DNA TGTGCCAGCAGTCCCTCCCGGGGGTTGGGTTCACCCCTCCACTTT.

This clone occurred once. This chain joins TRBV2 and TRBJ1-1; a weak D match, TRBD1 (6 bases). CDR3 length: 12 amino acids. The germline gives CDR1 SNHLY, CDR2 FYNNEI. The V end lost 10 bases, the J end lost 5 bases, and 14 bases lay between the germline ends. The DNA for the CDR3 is TGTGCCATCCGACCCAGGGGAACTGAAGCTTTCTTT. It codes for CAIRPRGTEAFF. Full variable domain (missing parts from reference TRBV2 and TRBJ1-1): EPEVTQTPSHQVTQMGQEVILRCVPISNHLYFYWYRQILGQKVEFLVSFYNNEISEKSEIFDDQFSVERPDGSNFTLKIRSTKLEDSAMYFCAIRPRGTEAFFGQGTRLTVV.

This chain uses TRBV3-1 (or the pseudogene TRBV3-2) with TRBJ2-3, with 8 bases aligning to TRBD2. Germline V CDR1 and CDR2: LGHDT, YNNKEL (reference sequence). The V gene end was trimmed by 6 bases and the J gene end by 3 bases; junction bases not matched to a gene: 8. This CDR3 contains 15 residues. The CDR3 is CASSETGLETDTQYF. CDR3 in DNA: TGTGCCAGCAGTGAAACGGGACTAGAGACAGATACGCAGTATTTT.

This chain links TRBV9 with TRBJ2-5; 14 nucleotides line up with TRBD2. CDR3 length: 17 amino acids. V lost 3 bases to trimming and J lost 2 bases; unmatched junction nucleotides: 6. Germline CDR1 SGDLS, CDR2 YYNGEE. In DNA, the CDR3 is TGTGCCAGCAGCGATGGGACTAGCGGGGGTCGACAAGAGACCCAGTACTTC. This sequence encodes CASSDGTSGGRQETQYF.

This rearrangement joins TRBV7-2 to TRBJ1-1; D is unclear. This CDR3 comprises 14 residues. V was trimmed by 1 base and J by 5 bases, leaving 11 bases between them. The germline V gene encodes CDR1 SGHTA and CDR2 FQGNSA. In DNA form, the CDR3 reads TGTGCCAGCAGCTTAGAATCGGGTTGGACTGAAGCTTTCTTT. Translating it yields CASSLESGWTEAFF.

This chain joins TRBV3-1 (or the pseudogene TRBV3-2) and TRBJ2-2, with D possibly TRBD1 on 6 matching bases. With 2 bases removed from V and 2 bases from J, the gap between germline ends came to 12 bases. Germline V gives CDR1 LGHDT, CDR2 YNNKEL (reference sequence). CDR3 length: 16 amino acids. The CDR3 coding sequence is TGTGCCAGCAGCCAAAGGGGGATGGGAAACACCGGGGAGCTGTTTTTT. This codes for CASSQRGMGNTGELFF.

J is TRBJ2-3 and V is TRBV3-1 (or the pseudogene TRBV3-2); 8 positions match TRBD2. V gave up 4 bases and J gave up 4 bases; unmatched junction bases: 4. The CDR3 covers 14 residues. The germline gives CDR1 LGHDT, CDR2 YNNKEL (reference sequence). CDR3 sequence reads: CASSPRGGSDTQYF. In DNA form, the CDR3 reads TGTGCCAGCAGCCCCCGGGGGGGTTCAGATACGCAGTATTTT.

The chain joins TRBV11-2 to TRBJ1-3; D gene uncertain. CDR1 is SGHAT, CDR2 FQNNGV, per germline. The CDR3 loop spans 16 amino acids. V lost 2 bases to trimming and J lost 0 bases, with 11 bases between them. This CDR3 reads CASSLNPASSGNTIYF. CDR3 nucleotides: TGTGCCAGCAGCTTAAATCCAGCGAGCTCTGGAAACACCATATATTTT.

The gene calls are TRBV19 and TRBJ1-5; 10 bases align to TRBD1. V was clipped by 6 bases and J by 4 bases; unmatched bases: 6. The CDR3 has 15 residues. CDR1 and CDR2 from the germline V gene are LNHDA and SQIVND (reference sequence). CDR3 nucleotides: TGTGCCAGTAGGGCCCCGGGACAGGGGAATCAGCCCCAGCATTTT. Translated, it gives CASRAPGQGNQPQHF.

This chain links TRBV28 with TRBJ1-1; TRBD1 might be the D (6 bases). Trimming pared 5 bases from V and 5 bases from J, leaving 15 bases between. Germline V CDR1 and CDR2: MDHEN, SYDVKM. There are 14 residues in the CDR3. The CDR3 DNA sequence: TGTGCCAGCAGTCAACAGGGCGGCACAACTGAAGCTTTCTTT. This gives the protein CASSQQGGTTEAFF.

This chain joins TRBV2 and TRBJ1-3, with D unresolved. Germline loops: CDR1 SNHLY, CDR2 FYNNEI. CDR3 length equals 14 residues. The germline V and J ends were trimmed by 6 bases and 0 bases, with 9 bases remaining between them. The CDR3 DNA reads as TGTGCCAGCAGGGCCGGAGACTCTGGAAACACCATATATTTT. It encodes CASRAGDSGNTIYF.

The CDR3 loop reads CASSTPKGGSNEKLFF. The CDR3 bases are TGTGCCAGTAGTACGCCCAAGGGAGGAAGTAATGAAAAACTGTTTTTT. The chain employs TRBV19 and TRBJ1-4; the D is unclear. The CDR3 has 16 amino acids. The germline V gene encodes CDR1 LNHDA and CDR2 SQIVND (reference sequence). V lost 4 bases and J lost 4, with 16 bases in between. The entire variable domain, with the rest obtained from reference TRBV19 and TRBJ1-4, is as follows: DGGITQSPKYLFRKEGQNVTLSCEQNLNHDAMYWYRQDPGQGLRLIYYSQIVNDFQKGDIAEGYSVSREKKESFPLTVTSAQKNPTAFYLCASSTPKGGSNEKLFFGSGTQLSVL.

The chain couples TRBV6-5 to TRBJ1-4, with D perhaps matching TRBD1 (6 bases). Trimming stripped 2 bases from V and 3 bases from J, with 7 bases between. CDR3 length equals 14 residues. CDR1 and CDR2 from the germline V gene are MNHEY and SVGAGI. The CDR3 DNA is TGTGCCAGCAGTTACGGGGGCGCTAATGAAAAACTGTTTTTT. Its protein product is CASSYGGANEKLFF.

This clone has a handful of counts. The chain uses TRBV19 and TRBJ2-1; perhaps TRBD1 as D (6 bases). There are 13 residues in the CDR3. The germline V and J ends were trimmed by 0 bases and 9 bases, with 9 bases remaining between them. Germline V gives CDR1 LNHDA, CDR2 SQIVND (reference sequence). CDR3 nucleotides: TGTGCCAGTAGTATAGATCAGGGGTTTGAGCAGTTCTTC. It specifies CASSIDQGFEQFF.

The CDR3 sequence: CASRRTGGEQYF. The CDR3 nucleotides read TGTGCCAGCAGACGCACAGGGGGGGAGCAGTACTTC. The chain links TRBV12-3 or TRBV12-4 to TRBJ2-7; TRBD1 aligns across 8 bases. The ends lost 6 bases at V and 7 bases at J; junction bases unmatched: 5. The CDR3 loop spans 12 amino acids.

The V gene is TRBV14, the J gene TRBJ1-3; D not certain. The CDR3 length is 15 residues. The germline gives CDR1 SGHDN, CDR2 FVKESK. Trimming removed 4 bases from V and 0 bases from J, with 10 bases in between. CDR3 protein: CASSPYAVSGNTIYF. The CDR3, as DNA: TGTGCCAGCAGCCCCTACGCGGTCTCTGGAAACACCATATATTTT.

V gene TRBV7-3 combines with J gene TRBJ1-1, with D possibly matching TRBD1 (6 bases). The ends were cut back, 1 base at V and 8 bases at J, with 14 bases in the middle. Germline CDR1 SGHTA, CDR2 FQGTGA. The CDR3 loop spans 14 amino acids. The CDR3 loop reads CASSLKSQGQEAFF. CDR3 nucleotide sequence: TGTGCCAGCAGCTTAAAGTCACAGGGCCAGGAAGCTTTCTTT. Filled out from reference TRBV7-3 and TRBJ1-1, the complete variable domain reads GAGVSQTPSNKVTEKGKYVELRCDPISGHTALYWYRQSLGQGPEFLIYFQGTGAADDSGLPNDRFFAVRPEGSVSTLKIQRTERGDSAVYLCASSLKSQGQEAFFGQGTRLTVV.

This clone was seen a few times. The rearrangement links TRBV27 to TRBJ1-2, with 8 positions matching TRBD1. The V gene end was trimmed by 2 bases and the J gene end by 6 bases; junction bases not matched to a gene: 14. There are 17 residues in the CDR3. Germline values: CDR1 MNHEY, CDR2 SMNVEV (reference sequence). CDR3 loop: CASSLVGQGPSWDGYTF. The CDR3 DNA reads TGTGCCAGCAGTTTAGTAGGACAGGGCCCCTCCTGGGATGGCTACACCTTC.

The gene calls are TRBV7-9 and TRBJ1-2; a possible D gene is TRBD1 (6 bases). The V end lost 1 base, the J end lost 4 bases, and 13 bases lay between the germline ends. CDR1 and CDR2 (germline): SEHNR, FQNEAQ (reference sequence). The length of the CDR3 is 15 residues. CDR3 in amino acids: CASSLDSTGTYGYTF. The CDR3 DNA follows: TGTGCCAGCAGCTTAGACAGCACAGGGACCTATGGCTACACCTTC.

For the CDR3, the DNA is TGTGCCACCAGCAGAGATAGAGGTTCAGCCCAGCATTTT. Amino acids: CATSRDRGSAQHF. This sequence joins TRBV15 and TRBJ1-5; unclear D gene. The CDR3 loop spans 13 amino acids. Germline assignment: CDR1 LNHNV and CDR2 YYDKDF (reference sequence). V was shortened by 0 bases and J by 11 bases, with 11 bases between the two germline ends.

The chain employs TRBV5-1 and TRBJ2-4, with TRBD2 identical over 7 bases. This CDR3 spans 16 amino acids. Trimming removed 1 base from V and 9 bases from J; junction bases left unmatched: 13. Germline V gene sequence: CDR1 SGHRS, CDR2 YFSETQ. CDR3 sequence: CASSLFSAGEPGIQYF. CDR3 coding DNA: TGCGCCAGCAGCTTGTTCTCGGCGGGGGAACCTGGCATTCAGTACTTC. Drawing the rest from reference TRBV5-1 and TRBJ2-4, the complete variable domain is KAGVTQTPRYLIKTRGQQVTLSCSPISGHRSVSWYQQTPGQGLQFLFEYFSETQRNKGNFPGRFSGRQFSNSRSEMNVSTLELGDSALYLCASSLFSAGEPGIQYFGAGTRLSVL.

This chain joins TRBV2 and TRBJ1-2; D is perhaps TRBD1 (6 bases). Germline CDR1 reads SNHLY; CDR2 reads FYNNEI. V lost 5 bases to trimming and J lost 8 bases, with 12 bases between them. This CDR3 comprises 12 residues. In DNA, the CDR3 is TGTGCCAGCAGTTTCACCGGGACAGGCTACACCTTC. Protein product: CASSFTGTGYTF.

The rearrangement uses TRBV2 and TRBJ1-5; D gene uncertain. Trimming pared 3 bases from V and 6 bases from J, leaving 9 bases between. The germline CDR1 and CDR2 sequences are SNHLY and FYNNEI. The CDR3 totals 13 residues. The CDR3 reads CASSEGRTQPQHF. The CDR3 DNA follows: TGTGCCAGCAGTGAGGGGAGGACTCAGCCCCAGCATTTT.

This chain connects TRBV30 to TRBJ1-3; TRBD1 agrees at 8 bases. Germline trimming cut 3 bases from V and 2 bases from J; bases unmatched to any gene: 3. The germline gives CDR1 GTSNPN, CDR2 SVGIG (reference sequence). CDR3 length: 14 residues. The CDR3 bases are TGTGCCTGGAGATTACAGGGGGCTGGAAACACCATATATTTT. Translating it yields CAWRLQGAGNTIYF.

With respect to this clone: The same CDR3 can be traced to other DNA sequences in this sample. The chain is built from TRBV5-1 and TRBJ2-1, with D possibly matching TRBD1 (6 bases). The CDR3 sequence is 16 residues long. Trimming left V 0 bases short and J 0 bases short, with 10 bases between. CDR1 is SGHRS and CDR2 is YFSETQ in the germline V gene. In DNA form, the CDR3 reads TGCGCCAGCAGCTTGGTTGGGGGCAGCTCCTACAATGAGCAGTTCTTC. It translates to CASSLVGGSSYNEQFF.

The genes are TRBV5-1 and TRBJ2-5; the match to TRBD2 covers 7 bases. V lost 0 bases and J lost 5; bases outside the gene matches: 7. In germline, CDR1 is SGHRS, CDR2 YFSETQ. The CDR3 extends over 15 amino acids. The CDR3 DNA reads TGCGCCAGCAGCTTGGGGTACTCGCGGGAGGAGACCCAGTACTTC. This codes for CASSLGYSREETQYF.

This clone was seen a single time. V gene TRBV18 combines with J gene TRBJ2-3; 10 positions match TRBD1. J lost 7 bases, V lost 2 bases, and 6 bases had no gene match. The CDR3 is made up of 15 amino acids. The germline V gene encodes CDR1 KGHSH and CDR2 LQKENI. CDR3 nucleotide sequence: TGTGCCAGCTCACCAGGGACAGGGGAAACGTATACGCAGTATTTT. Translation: CASSPGTGETYTQYF.